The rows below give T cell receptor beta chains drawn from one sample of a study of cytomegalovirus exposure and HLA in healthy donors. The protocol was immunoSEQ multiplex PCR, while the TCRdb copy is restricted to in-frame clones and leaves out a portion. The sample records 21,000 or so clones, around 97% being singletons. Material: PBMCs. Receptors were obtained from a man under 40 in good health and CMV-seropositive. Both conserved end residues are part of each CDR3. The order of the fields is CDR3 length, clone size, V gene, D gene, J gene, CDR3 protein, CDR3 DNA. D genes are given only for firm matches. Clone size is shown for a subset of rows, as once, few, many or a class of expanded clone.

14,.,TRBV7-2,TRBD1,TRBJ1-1,CASRRDSLNTEAFF,TGTGCCAGCAGACGGGACAGCTTGAACACTGAAGCTTTCTTT
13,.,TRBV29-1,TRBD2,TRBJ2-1,CSASGRAYKEQFF,TGCAGCGCAAGCGGGAGGGCATACAAGGAGCAGTTCTTC
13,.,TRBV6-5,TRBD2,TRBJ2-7,CASRRGMEYEQYF,TGTGCCAGCCGGCGGGGGATGGAATACGAGCAGTACTTC
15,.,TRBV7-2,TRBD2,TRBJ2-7,CASSVAGDPSYEQYF,TGTGCCAGCAGCGTAGCGGGAGATCCCTCCTACGAGCAGTACTTC
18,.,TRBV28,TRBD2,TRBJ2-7,CASSFLRSSGTKTYEQYF,TGTGCCAGCAGTTTCCTCAGGTCTAGCGGGACTAAAACCTACGAGCAGTACTTC
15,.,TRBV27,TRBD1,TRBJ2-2,CASSRDRAITGELFF,TGTGCCAGCAGCCGGGACAGGGCAATCACCGGGGAGCTGTTTTTT
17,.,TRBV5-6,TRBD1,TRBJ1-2,CASSWGPDRGHNYGYTF,TGTGCCAGCAGCTGGGGCCCCGACAGGGGGCATAACTATGGCTACACCTTC
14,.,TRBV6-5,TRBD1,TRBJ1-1,CASSNRGAAAEAFF,TGTGCCAGCAGTAACAGGGGTGCCGCGGCTGAAGCTTTCTTT
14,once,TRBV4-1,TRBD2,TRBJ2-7,CASRYTSGSYEQYF,TGCGCCAGCAGATACACTAGCGGTTCCTACGAGCAGTACTTC
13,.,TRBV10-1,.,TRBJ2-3,CASGRIGENTQYF,TGCGCCAGCGGGAGGATAGGGGAGAATACGCAGTATTTT
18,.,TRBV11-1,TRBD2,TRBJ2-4,CASSPDRTSGRMGDIQYF,TGTGCCAGCAGCCCCGATCGGACTAGCGGGAGGATGGGGGACATTCAGTACTTC
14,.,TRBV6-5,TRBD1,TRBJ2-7,CASRQDRGLGEQYF,TGTGCCAGCAGGCAAGACAGGGGGCTGGGCGAGCAGTACTTC
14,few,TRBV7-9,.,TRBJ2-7,CASRRGDSTYEQYF,TGTGCCAGCAGGAGGGGGGACAGCACCTACGAGCAGTACTTC
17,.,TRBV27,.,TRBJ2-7,CASSLLSPGSRSYEQYF,TGTGCCAGCAGTTTACTGTCACCCGGGTCTCGCTCCTACGAGCAGTACTTC
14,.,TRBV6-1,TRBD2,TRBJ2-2,CASRAGGYTGELFF,TGTGCCAGCAGAGCGGGAGGATACACCGGGGAGCTGTTTTTT
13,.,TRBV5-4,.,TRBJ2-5,CASSLTTEETQYF,TGTGCCAGCAGCTTGACGACAGAAGAGACCCAGTACTTC
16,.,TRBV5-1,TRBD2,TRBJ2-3,CASSSPSGRSTDTQYF,TGCGCCAGCAGCTCCCCTAGCGGGAGAAGCACAGATACGCAGTATTTT
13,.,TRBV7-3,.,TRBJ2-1,CASSYIEGDEQFF,TGTGCCAGCAGCTATATTGAGGGGGATGAGCAGTTCTTC
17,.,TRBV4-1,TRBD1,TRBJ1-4,CASSRTKGGQGNEKLFF,TGCGCCAGCAGCCGGACGAAGGGGGGACAGGGTAATGAAAAACTGTTTTTT
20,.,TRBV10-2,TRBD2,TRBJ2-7,CASRRTIGGRAGRIIYEQYF,TGCGCCAGCAGGAGGACTATAGGCGGGAGGGCCGGGAGAATTATCTACGAGCAGTACTTC
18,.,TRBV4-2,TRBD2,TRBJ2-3,CASSQGSALAGRTDTQYF,TGTGCCAGCAGCCAGGGGTCGGCACTAGCGGGACGCACAGATACGCAGTATTTT
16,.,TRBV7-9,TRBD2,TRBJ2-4,CASSRGLAGVGNIQYF,TGTGCCAGCAGCAGGGGACTAGCGGGAGTGGGAAACATTCAGTACTTC
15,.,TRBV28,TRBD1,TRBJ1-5,CASSQGTASNQPQHF,TGTGCCAGCAGCCAAGGGACAGCCAGCAATCAGCCCCAGCATTTT
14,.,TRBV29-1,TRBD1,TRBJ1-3,CSVETGTVGNTIYF,TGCAGCGTTGAAACCGGGACAGTTGGAAACACCATATATTTT
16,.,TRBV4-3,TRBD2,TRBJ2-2,CASSQGGRANTGELFF,TGCGCCAGCAGCCAAGGCGGGAGGGCCAATACCGGGGAGCTGTTTTTT
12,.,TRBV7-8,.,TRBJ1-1,CASSLHTGEAFF,TGTGCCAGCAGCTTACACACAGGAGAAGCTTTCTTT
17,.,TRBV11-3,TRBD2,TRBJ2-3,CASSPSASGDSTDTQYF,TGTGCCAGCAGCCCCTCGGCTAGCGGGGATTCCACAGATACGCAGTATTTT
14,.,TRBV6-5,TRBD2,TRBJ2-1,CASRQTSGDNEQFF,TGTGCCAGCAGACAGACTAGCGGAGACAATGAGCAGTTCTTC